This is a list of T cell receptor beta chains from one sample in a study of control samples from healthy donors and cancer patients. Produced via immunoSEQ multiplex PCR; TCRdb's table is partial and in-frame only. The sample holds 45,000 to 65,000 clones, approximately 91% seen once. Source material: PBMCs. The receptors stem from a man between 50 and 59 years old with head and neck cancer. Both conserved end residues are part of each CDR3. Each record gives: CDR3 length, clone size, D gene, V gene, J gene, CDR3 protein, CDR3 DNA. D genes are given only for firm matches. Clone sizes are given selectively: once, few, many, or a class where the clone is expanded.

16,.,.,TRBV6-1,TRBJ2-2,CASSESGPTEAGELFF,TGTGCCAGCAGTGAATCGGGACCGACTGAGGCCGGGGAGCTGTTTTTT
15,.,.,TRBV28,TRBJ1-1,CASSPGGGLNTEAFF,TGTGCCAGCAGTCCTGGGGGGGGCCTTAACACTGAAGCTTTCTTT
16,once,.,TRBV5-5,TRBJ1-1,CASSLHPDRLNTEAFF,TGTGCCAGCAGCTTGCATCCAGACAGGTTGAACACTGAAGCTTTCTTT
15,.,TRBD1,TRBV6-6,TRBJ1-3,CASTRQGLSGNTIYF,TGTGCCAGCACCCGACAGGGACTCTCTGGAAACACCATATATTTT
15,.,.,TRBV19,TRBJ2-4,CASQPRGWAKNIQYF,TGTGCCAGCCAACCCAGGGGCTGGGCCAAAAACATTCAGTACTTC
15,.,.,TRBV30,TRBJ1-1,CAWTGTVDGYTEAFF,TGTGCCTGGACCGGGACCGTCGACGGGTACACTGAAGCTTTCTTT
15,once,TRBD2,TRBV7-9,TRBJ2-1,CASSFQAGVYNEQFF,TGTGCCAGCAGCTTTCAAGCGGGAGTCTACAATGAGCAGTTCTTC
14,.,.,TRBV19,TRBJ1-2,CASTSRAENYGYTF,TGTGCCAGTACATCTAGGGCCGAGAACTATGGCTACACCTTC
15,.,.,TRBV9,TRBJ1-1,CASSPRDGVNTEAFF,TGTGCCAGCAGCCCCCGTGACGGGGTGAACACTGAAGCTTTCTTT
13,.,.,TRBV6-1,TRBJ2-1,CASSERMAAQQFF,TGTGCCAGCAGTGAAAGGATGGCAGCCCAGCAGTTCTTC
15,.,TRBD1,TRBV29-1,TRBJ2-4,CSVGQGAGAKNIQYF,TGCAGCGTTGGACAGGGGGCGGGGGCCAAAAACATTCAGTACTTC
17,.,TRBD2,TRBV19,TRBJ2-5,CASSSPKTSGGGETQYF,TGTGCCAGTAGTAGCCCCAAAACTAGCGGAGGAGGAGAGACCCAGTACTTC
16,few,.,TRBV7-2,TRBJ1-5,CASSLAGGYSNQPQHF,TGTGCCAGCAGCTTAGCGGGGGGATATAGCAATCAGCCCCAGCATTTT
13,.,TRBD1,TRBV30,TRBJ1-5,CAWTDRGQGPQHF,TGTGCCTGGACTGACAGGGGGCAAGGGCCCCAGCATTTT
16,.,TRBD1,TRBV19,TRBJ1-5,CASRTMGTGGDQPQHF,TGTGCCAGTAGGACAATGGGGACAGGGGGCGATCAGCCCCAGCATTTT
13,.,.,TRBV28,TRBJ1-4,CASSRTYNEKLFF,TGTGCCAGCTCTAGGACCTATAATGAAAAACTGTTTTTT
17,once,TRBD2,TRBV9,TRBJ2-3,CASSEAGLAGVKDTQYF,TGTGCCAGCAGCGAGGCGGGACTAGCGGGAGTAAAGGATACGCAGTATTTT
15,.,TRBD2,TRBV5-1,TRBJ2-3,CASSLSGGSTDTQYF,TGCGCCAGCAGCTTGAGCGGGGGAAGCACAGATACGCAGTATTTT
16,once,.,TRBV29-1,TRBJ1-1,CSVEGPQAGENTEAFF,TGCAGCGTTGAAGGCCCCCAGGCAGGAGAAAACACTGAAGCTTTCTTT
13,.,.,TRBV7-3,TRBJ1-2,CASSRGGNYGYTF,TGTGCCAGCAGCCGAGGGGGAAACTATGGCTACACCTTC
11,.,.,TRBV19,TRBJ1-4,CASSLNEKLFF,TGTGCCAGTAGCTTGAATGAAAAACTGTTTTTT
14,.,.,TRBV12-5,TRBJ1-5,CASGSGGGKEPQHF,TGTGCTAGTGGTTCGGGAGGGGGAAAGGAGCCCCAGCATTTT
16,.,.,TRBV28,TRBJ1-3,CASSFGGTRSGNTIYF,TGTGCCAGCAGTTTCGGCGGGACACGCTCTGGAAACACCATATATTTT
14,.,.,TRBV13,TRBJ2-7,CASSLIGGLGEQYF,TGTGCCAGCAGCTTAATTGGGGGGCTAGGCGAGCAGTACTTC
19,once,TRBD2,TRBV11-2,TRBJ2-3,CASSLGLPGLAGFSDTQYF,TGTGCCAGCAGCTTAGGCCTACCGGGACTAGCGGGATTTTCAGATACGCAGTATTTT
16,once,TRBD2,TRBV7-2,TRBJ2-2,CASSLVAGGNTGELFF,TGTGCCAGCAGCTTAGTAGCGGGGGGGAACACCGGGGAGCTGTTTTTT
17,.,TRBD1,TRBV7-2,TRBJ2-5,CASSLGGTGGWQETQYF,TGTGCCAGCAGCTTAGGTGGGACAGGGGGCTGGCAAGAGACCCAGTACTTC
16,.,TRBD1,TRBV5-4,TRBJ1-4,CASSSTGGGTNEKLFF,TGTGCCAGCAGCTCTACAGGGGGCGGAACTAATGAAAAACTGTTTTTT
13,.,.,TRBV5-1,TRBJ1-2,CASSLAEGYGYTF,TGCGCCAGCAGCTTGGCCGAGGGGTATGGCTACACCTTC
15,.,.,TRBV6-1,TRBJ2-1,CASSEVIGGGGEQFF,TGTGCCAGCAGTGAAGTCATCGGGGGCGGCGGAGAGCAGTTCTTC
15,.,TRBD1,TRBV2,TRBJ2-5,CASSVSTGGAETQYF,TGTGCCAGCAGCGTTTCGACAGGGGGCGCGGAGACCCAGTACTTC
12,few,.,TRBV7-2,TRBJ2-3,CASSPTLDTQYF,TGTGCCAGCAGCCCCACCCTAGATACGCAGTATTTT
11,.,.,TRBV29-1,TRBJ2-7,CSVEVGPVFYF,TGCAGCGTTGAAGTGGGGCCGGTCTTTTACTTC
16,.,.,TRBV29-1,TRBJ2-6,CSVPDTRLSGANVLTF,TGCAGCGTCCCGGACACCCGACTATCTGGGGCCAACGTCCTGACTTTC
17,.,.,TRBV28,TRBJ1-2,CASNIGGKGPSDYGYTF,TGTGCCAGCAACATCGGAGGAAAAGGGCCCTCGGACTATGGCTACACCTTC